This TCR beta chain was captured by sequencing in a study of T cells in Graves' hyperthyroidism and ophthalmopathy. Germline values: CDR1 LNHDA, CDR2 SQIVND (reference sequence). V was pared by 3 bases and J by 4 bases, with 6 bases of the junction left unmatched. The CDR3 is 15 residues long. Study-wide findings and caveats: Also found in blood were most expanded thyroid clonotypes above 0.001. By a 13 V-J model, ophthalmopathy was set apart from stable hyperthyroidism.

This clonotype was detected ten times or more. Its antigen is unknown. Amplification yielded TCR beta CDR3 regions, with RNA transcripts as the source. HTBI primers were employed in a first-round RT-PCR of the TCR CDR3. TCRdb reprocessed the multiplex PCR reads via MiXCR and lists one record per CDR3 protein. Of under 350,000 distinct CDR3 sequences listed, about a sixth are singletons. The receptor was isolated from a woman in her sixties with Graves' ophthalmopathy. The specimen was blood. The chain joins TRBV19 to TRBJ2-1; 7 nucleotides match TRBD2. CDR3 region: CASSMGRGGYNEQFF. The CDR3 DNA is TGTGCCAGTAGTATGGGGAGGGGTGGTTACAATGAGCAGTTCTTC.